This T cell receptor beta chain was recorded in a study of cytomegalovirus exposure and HLA in healthy donors. Germline V gives CDR1 SGHNT, CDR2 YYREEE (reference sequence). V was clipped by 4 bases and J by 4 bases, with 9 bases between them. This CDR3 spans 13 amino acids. Overall study findings and caveats: The majority of TCR sequences were rare, yet some public TCRs appeared in many donors.

13 Jbeta primers and 60 Vbeta primers were used for the PCR. Produced via immunoSEQ multiplex PCR; TCRdb's table is partial and in-frame only. Of around 97,000 clones in the sample, approximately 72% were seen once. As to this clone: Its antigen remains unknown.

Specimen: PBMCs. The genes are TRBV5-4 and TRBJ1-5, with no clear D. This TCR derives from a woman between 45 and 65 years old in good health and CMV-seronegative. The CDR3 DNA follows: TGTGCCAGCAGCCAAGAGAGGAATCAGCCCCAGCATTTT. Protein product: CASSQERNQPQHF.